A selection of T cell receptor beta chains follows, all from one sample in a study of shared clonotypes between healthy human individuals. Generated by immunoSEQ multiplex PCR, the TCRdb table keeps only in-frame clones and is missing some. The sample contains roughly 2,300,000 clones, around 90% of which appear only once. Source material: naive CD4+ T cells from PBMCs. These receptors were taken from a man younger than 30 in good health. Some clones in this sample may be carry-over from other donors' samples. Both conserved end residues are part of each CDR3. Each record gives: D gene, J gene, V gene, clone size, CDR3 protein, CDR3 DNA. The D gene is left open where the match is weak. A row's size may be missing; if present it is once, few, many or a size class.

-	TRBJ1-3	TRBV5-1	-	CASSSGTPSGNTIYF	TGCGCCAGCAGCTCCGGGACACCCTCTGGAAACACCATATATTTT
-	TRBJ2-7	TRBV6-1	-	CASSEGPSSYEQYF	TGTGCCAGCAGTGAAGGACCGAGCTCCTACGAGCAGTACTTC
TRBD1	TRBJ2-1	TRBV5-1	-	CASSPDGTATYNEQFF	TGCGCCAGCAGCCCCGATGGGACAGCAACTTACAATGAGCAGTTCTTC
TRBD1	TRBJ2-6	TRBV18	once	CASSADRGPNVLTF	TGTGCCAGCTCAGCCGACAGGGGGCCCAACGTCCTGACTTTC
-	TRBJ1-1	TRBV7-2	-	CASSSHGGSTNTEAFF	TGTGCCAGCAGCTCTCATGGTGGCAGCACGAACACTGAAGCTTTCTTT
-	TRBJ1-5	TRBV18	-	CASSLDRNQPQHF	TGTGCCAGCTCACTAGACAGGAATCAGCCCCAGCATTTT
-	TRBJ1-2	TRBV28	-	CASSRHRVYGYTF	TGTGCCAGCAGCCGTCACAGGGTCTATGGCTACACCTTC
TRBD1	TRBJ1-4	TRBV5-5	-	CASSQQGALEKLFF	TGTGCCAGCAGCCAGCAGGGGGCCCTTGAAAAACTGTTTTTT
TRBD1	TRBJ1-4	TRBV25-1	-	CASTTSREGAEKLFF	TGTGCCAGCACGACTTCCAGGGAGGGGGCTGAAAAACTGTTTTTT
-	TRBJ2-7	TRBV7-9	-	CASSLSAYEQYF	TGTGCCAGCAGCTTAAGCGCCTACGAGCAGTACTTC
TRBD1	TRBJ1-4	TRBV7-8	-	CASSPDRGDEKLFF	TGTGCCAGCAGCCCCGACAGGGGGGATGAAAAACTGTTTTTT
-	TRBJ2-5	TRBV29-1	-	CSVTRQETQYF	TGCAGCGTGACTCGACAAGAGACCCAGTACTTC
TRBD2	TRBJ2-1	TRBV5-1	-	CASSFGGGGNEQFF	TGCGCCAGCAGCTTCGGAGGCGGGGGGAATGAGCAGTTCTTC
-	TRBJ1-2	TRBV19	-	CASSILNGYTF	TGTGCCAGTAGTATATTAAATGGCTACACCTTC
-	TRBJ2-2	TRBV28	-	CASSLAGTPTGELFF	TGTGCCAGCAGTTTAGCCGGGACACCTACCGGGGAGCTGTTTTTT
TRBD1	TRBJ1-5	TRBV28	-	CASRSTGNQPQHF	TGTGCCAGCAGATCGACAGGGAATCAGCCCCAGCATTTT
-	TRBJ2-5	TRBV5-1	-	CASSLMGVETQYF	TGCGCCAGCAGCTTGATGGGAGTAGAGACCCAGTACTTC
-	TRBJ2-6	TRBV19	once	CASSIIGAGANVLTF	TGTGCCAGTAGTATAATAGGGGCTGGGGCCAACGTCCTGACTTTC
-	TRBJ2-3	TRBV29-1	-	CSVAPQYTDTQYF	TGCAGCGTTGCCCCACAGTACACAGATACGCAGTATTTT
TRBD2	TRBJ2-4	TRBV28	-	CASSSSGRGNIQYF	TGTGCCAGCAGTTCTAGCGGGAGGGGGAACATTCAGTACTTC
TRBD2	TRBJ2-7	TRBV9	-	CASSVGPGGPSEQYF	TGTGCCAGCAGCGTAGGCCCGGGAGGGCCGTCCGAGCAGTACTTC
TRBD1	TRBJ1-4	TRBV2	-	CASRPGTGSLGKLFF	TGTGCCAGCAGACCCGGGACAGGGAGCCTGGGAAAACTGTTTTTT
-	TRBJ2-7	TRBV5-8	-	CASSTASRALSYEQYF	TGTGCCAGCAGCACGGCCTCCAGGGCCCTCTCCTACGAGCAGTACTTC
TRBD2	TRBJ2-1	TRBV5-8	-	CASSSPRGEVHNEQFF	TGTGCCAGCAGCTCACCCCGGGGGGAGGTCCACAATGAGCAGTTCTTC
-	TRBJ2-3	TRBV29-1	-	CSAGWRSRAPSTDTQYF	TGCAGCGCTGGGTGGCGGTCGCGGGCCCCAAGCACAGATACGCAGTATTTT
-	TRBJ1-5	TRBV30	few	CAWSQGILNQPQHF	TGTGCCTGGAGTCAAGGGATTCTCAATCAGCCCCAGCATTTT
TRBD2	TRBJ2-7	TRBV5-1	once	CASSDGLADPREQYF	TGCGCCAGCAGCGATGGACTAGCGGACCCTAGGGAGCAGTACTTC
-	TRBJ2-7	TRBV2	-	CASSVGRQPPYEQYF	TGTGCCAGCAGTGTGGGGAGACAGCCCCCCTACGAGCAGTACTTC
-	TRBJ1-1	TRBV5-1	-	CASSLGENTEAFF	TGCGCCAGCAGCCTCGGGGAGAACACTGAAGCTTTCTTT
TRBD1	TRBJ1-6	TRBV6-5	-	CASSYSPGQNSPLHF	TGTGCCAGCAGTTACTCGCCGGGACAGAATTCACCCCTCCACTTT
-	TRBJ1-1	TRBV7-8	-	CASSLAAPGVMTEAFF	TGTGCCAGCAGCTTAGCAGCCCCAGGGGTTATGACTGAAGCTTTCTTT
-	TRBJ2-1	TRBV19	-	CASSKGTYNEQFF	TGTGCCAGTAGTAAAGGGACCTACAATGAGCAGTTCTTC
-	TRBJ2-7	TRBV6-5	-	CASSYAPWGDEQYF	TGTGCCAGCAGTTATGCCCCATGGGGGGACGAGCAGTACTTC
TRBD2	TRBJ2-5	TRBV7-2	-	CASSTGTSWETQYF	TGTGCCAGCAGCACGGGGACTAGTTGGGAGACCCAGTACTTC
-	TRBJ1-1	TRBV10-3	few	CAISESSWEGNTEAFF	TGTGCCATCAGTGAGTCGTCTTGGGAGGGGAACACTGAAGCTTTCTTT
-	TRBJ1-4	TRBV28	-	CASREAIRGEKLFF	TGTGCCAGCAGGGAAGCAATACGCGGAGAAAAACTGTTTTTT
-	TRBJ2-2	TRBV5-1	-	CASSLVYNGANTGELFF	TGCGCCAGCAGCTTGGTTTATAACGGAGCGAACACCGGGGAGCTGTTTTTT
-	TRBJ2-2	TRBV5-1	-	CASRLQGLNTGELFF	TGCGCCAGCAGGCTACAGGGATTGAACACCGGGGAGCTGTTTTTT
TRBD1	TRBJ1-5	TRBV5-1	-	CASTETGGSNQPQHF	TGCGCCAGCACCGAGACAGGGGGGAGCAATCAGCCCCAGCATTTT
-	TRBJ2-3	TRBV18	-	CASSPITGSTQYF	TGTGCCAGCTCACCAATAACGGGTAGTACGCAGTATTTT
TRBD2	TRBJ2-7	TRBV7-2	-	CASSLARLAGAPNF	TGTGCCAGCAGCTTAGCCCGGCTAGCGGGAGCGCCTAACTTC
TRBD1	TRBJ1-2	TRBV19	-	CASSISTGGVYGYTF	TGTGCCAGTAGTATTTCGACAGGGGGTGTCTATGGCTACACCTTC
-	TRBJ2-4	TRBV6-5	once	CASSYPDLDIQYF	TGTGCCAGCAGTTACCCTGACCTGGACATTCAGTACTTC
-	TRBJ2-1	TRBV29-1	-	CSVEGFSSLFTHSYNEQFF	TGCAGCGTCGAGGGTTTTAGCAGCCTGTTTACCCACTCCTACAATGAGCAGTTCTTC
-	TRBJ2-7	TRBV28	-	CASESSQTGFYEQYF	TGTGCCAGCGAATCAAGCCAGACGGGTTTCTACGAGCAGTACTTC
-	TRBJ1-5	TRBV29-1	-	CSVGAGDRGQPQHF	TGCAGCGTTGGCGCCGGGGACCGTGGTCAGCCCCAGCATTTT
-	TRBJ2-7	TRBV6-1	-	CASSETGYEQYF	TGTGCCAGCAGTGAAACTGGGTACGAGCAGTACTTC
TRBD1	TRBJ1-1	TRBV5-1	-	CASSLQGQGADTEAFF	TGCGCCAGCAGCTTGCAGGGACAGGGGGCTGACACTGAAGCTTTCTTT